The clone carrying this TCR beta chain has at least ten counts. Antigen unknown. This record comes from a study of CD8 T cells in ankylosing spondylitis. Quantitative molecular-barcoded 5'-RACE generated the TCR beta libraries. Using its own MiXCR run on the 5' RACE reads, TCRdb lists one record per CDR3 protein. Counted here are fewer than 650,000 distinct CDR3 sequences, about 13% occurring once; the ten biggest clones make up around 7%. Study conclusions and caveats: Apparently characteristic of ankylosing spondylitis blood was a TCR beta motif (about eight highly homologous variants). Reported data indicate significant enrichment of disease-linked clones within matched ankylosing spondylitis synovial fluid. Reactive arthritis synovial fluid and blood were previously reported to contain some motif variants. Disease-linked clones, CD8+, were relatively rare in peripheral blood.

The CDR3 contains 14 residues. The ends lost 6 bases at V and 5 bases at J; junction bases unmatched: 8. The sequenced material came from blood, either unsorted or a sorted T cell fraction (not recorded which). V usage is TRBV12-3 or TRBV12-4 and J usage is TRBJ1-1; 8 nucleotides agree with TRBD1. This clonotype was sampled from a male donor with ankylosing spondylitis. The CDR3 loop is CASSPTGGRTEAFF. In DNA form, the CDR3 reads TGTGCCAGCAGCCCCACAGGGGGGAGGACTGAAGCTTTCTTT.